The entry below describes one TCR beta chain. Trimming shortened V by 1 base and J by 1 base, and 7 bases separated the two germline ends. The germline V gene has CDR1 MGHDK and CDR2 SYGVNS. CDR3 size: 14 residues. This specimen belongs to a study of cytomegalovirus exposure and HLA in healthy donors. Use of 60 Vbeta and 13 Jbeta primers characterized the PCR. Using immunoSEQ multiplex PCR, the repertoire was profiled, and TCRdb retains in-frame clones only, with some absent. This table has some 150,000 clones, more than 75% appearing once. This chain uses TRBV25-1 with TRBJ1-1; a weak D match, TRBD1 (6 bases). This receptor was identified in a human donor in good health. Specimen: PBMCs. CDR3 sequence (DNA): TGTGCCAGCAGTGAATGGACAGCGAACACTGAAGCTTTCTTT. It is translated as CASSEWTANTEAFF. The full variable domain, in which reference TRBV25-1 and TRBJ1-1 provide the parts outside the CDR3, is EADIYQTPRYLVIGTGKKITLECSQTMGHDKMYWYQQDPGMELHLIHYSYGVNSTEKGDLSSESTVSRIRTEHFPLTLESARPSHTSQYLCASSEWTANTEAFFGQGTRLTVV.